One and the same sample provided the 10 T cell receptor beta chains below, sequenced in a study of vaccination effects on CD4 cells after COVID-19. Libraries were prepared by immunoSEQ multiplex PCR; TCRdb keeps only in-frame clonotypes and omits some of them. The data contain around 33,000 clones, around 80% of them singletons. Their antigens are not known. The ViraFEST assay expanded antigen-specific CD4+ T cells with viral peptide pools before sequencing. Cultured cells yielded isolated CD4+ T cells after nine to ten days. Participants each got two BNT162b2 or mRNA-1273 vaccine doses. The material sequenced was CD4+ T cells from PBMCs cultured with HCoV-NL63 spike peptides, taken after COVID-19 vaccination. These receptor sequences come from a human donor who received a COVID-19 vaccine. Some clones in this sample may be carry-over from other donors' samples.

This sequence joins TRBV4-1 and TRBJ1-1; 7 bases are shared with TRBD1. Per germline, CDR1 MGHRA and CDR2 YSYEKL. This CDR3 has 16 amino acids. J gave up 1 base and V 0 bases, and 5 bases lay outside the gene matches. This CDR3 is CASSQDRRQGNTEAFF. In DNA form, the CDR3 reads TGCGCCAGCAGCCAAGATCGGCGACAGGGGAACACTGAAGCTTTCTTT.

V is TRBV18 and J is TRBJ2-1; 7 bases agree with TRBD1. The V gene end was trimmed by 5 bases and the J gene end by 5 bases; junction bases not matched to a gene: 6. The CDR3 has 14 amino acids. CDR1 and CDR2 from the germline V gene are KGHSH and LQKENI. CDR3 bases: TGTGCCAGCTCAGTACAGGGGATAAACAATGAGCAGTTCTTC. It encodes CASSVQGINNEQFF.

V is TRBV4-3 and J is TRBJ2-5; TRBD1 aligns across 7 bases. Germline V gene data show CDR1 as LGHNA and CDR2 as YSLEER. The junction had 4 bases not matched to a gene; V was cut back by 2 bases and J by 4 bases. The CDR3 is made up of 14 amino acids. The CDR3 DNA reads as TGCGCCAGCAGCCAACAGACAGGGCGAGAGACCCAGTACTTC. Translated, it gives CASSQQTGRETQYF.

The sample holds a few counts of this clone. The chain combines TRBV2 with TRBJ1-3; unclear D gene. This CDR3 is 14 amino acids long. Trimming left V 7 bases short and J 4 bases short, with 14 bases between. Germline CDR1 and CDR2: SNHLY and FYNNEI. This CDR3 is CASTGPTPGNTIYF. CDR3 bases: TGTGCCAGCACCGGCCCTACTCCGGGAAACACCATATATTTT.

V is TRBV19 and J is TRBJ1-5, with D possibly being TRBD1 (5 bases). The ends were cut back, 9 bases at V and 6 bases at J, with 15 bases in the middle. This CDR3 has 13 residues. In germline, CDR1 is LNHDA, CDR2 SQIVND (reference sequence). CDR3 coding DNA: TGTGCCAGCCGACAGTCGGGGGGTCAGCCCCAGCATTTT. It encodes CASRQSGGQPQHF.

The chain links TRBV30 to TRBJ1-5; TRBD1 is a possible D gene (5 bases). The CDR3 loop spans 15 amino acids. CDR1 and CDR2 from the germline V gene are GTSNPN and SVGIG (reference sequence). Trimming pared 4 bases from V and 0 bases from J, leaving 13 bases between. The CDR3 sequence is CAWTGRAYSNQPQHF. In DNA, the CDR3 is TGTGCCTGGACAGGGCGCGCCTATAGCAATCAGCCCCAGCATTTT.

Of note for this clone: Other DNA sequences from this sample encode an identical CDR3 as well. The chain is built from TRBV7-3 and TRBJ2-1; the D gene is possibly TRBD2 (5 bases). CDR1 is SGHTA and CDR2 is FQGTGA in the germline V gene. The V end was cut by 3 bases, the J end by 7 bases, with 7 bases between. The CDR3 totals 12 residues. CDR3 bases: TGTGCCAGCAGCTTTTCGGGGAATGAGCAGTTCTTC. Translation: CASSFSGNEQFF.

V and J are TRBV5-8 and TRBJ2-3; maybe TRBD1 (6 bases). This CDR3 contains 16 residues. Trimming took 7 bases from V and 1 from J, leaving 19 bases between them. Germline V gives CDR1 SGHTS, CDR2 YDEGEE. CDR3 residues: CASPAGPGQGTDTQYF. The CDR3 coding sequence is TGTGCCAGCCCAGCCGGGCCGGGACAAGGCACAGATACGCAGTATTTT. The complete variable domain, with remaining parts taken from reference TRBV5-8 and TRBJ2-3, reads EAGVTQSPTHLIKTRGQQATLRCSPISGHTSVYWYQQALGLGLQFLLWYDEGEERNRGNFPPRFSGRQFPNYSSELNVNALELEDSALYLCASPAGPGQGTDTQYFGPGTRLTVL.

The chain recombines TRBV24-1 with TRBJ1-5, with a tentative D call TRBD1 (6 bases). Germline CDR1 and CDR2: KGHDR and SFDVKD. V was cut by 9 bases and J by 9 bases, with 23 bases left in between. This CDR3 is built from 15 residues. This CDR3 is CATLRDTDTISPQHF. As DNA, the CDR3 is TGTGCCACCCTCCGGGACACCGATACCATTTCGCCCCAGCATTTT.

This clone was seen only a few times. This chain links TRBV5-1 with TRBJ2-6; 9 bases agree with TRBD1. Germline V gives CDR1 SGHRS, CDR2 YFSETQ. V was clipped by 1 base and J by 5 bases; unmatched bases: 4. This CDR3 is built from 16 residues. The CDR3 sequence is CASSLSGQGRANVLTF. The CDR3 DNA reads as TGCGCCAGCAGCTTGTCGGGACAGGGAAGGGCCAACGTCCTGACTTTC.